This T cell receptor beta chain was sequenced in a study of blood T cell repertoires in COVID-19 (dated by TCRdb to the early 2020s). Study-level background: The collaborator samples originated in the United States, Italy and Spain and spanned the acute and convalescent phases of COVID-19. The material from the prospective study consisted of cDNA or gDNA derived from T cells, B-cell-depleted T cells, or PBMCs. The dataset comprised deeply sampled blood TCRbeta repertoires from subjects exposed to, actively infected with, or recovered from COVID-19. A freely available public database, intended as a resource for researchers studying the immune response to SARS-CoV-2, is where the repertoires were released. Samples came from the ongoing ImmuneRACE study (first 160 participants) plus 1,254 subjects from 6 global collaborators. A de-identified subject ID, COVID-19 status, age in years and sex were almost always included in the sample metadata. Where HLA class I and class II types were available, the types were taken from metadata supplied by the sample provider, not from assay-based typing.

Collaborating institutions collected whole blood in K2EDTA tubes following their own protocols. Collaborator samples were shipped for TCRbeta analysis as frozen whole blood, isolated PBMCs, or DNA extracted from either sample type. Overall study outcomes, separate from this receptor: Clinical and demographic metadata were provided uncurated, with the amount varying by source and participant.

The immunoSEQ Assay, a bias-controlled multiplex PCR, was used to amplify TCRbeta CDR3 regions from genomic DNA. Per the authors' processing: Nucleated cell counts per sample were estimated from amplification of reference gene primers within the assay. To quantify the absolute abundance of each unique TCRbeta CDR3 rearrangement, sequence reads were collapsed and filtered. For each sample, productive Simpson clonality was calculated as the square root of Simpson's diversity index across productive rearrangements. The clones in this table, taken by TCRdb from immuneACCESS, are in-frame only. Not every clone is retained; where verified, under half of the shortfall comes from an unresolved V gene, and the cause of the rest is unknown. V and J calls and clone size follow that table, whereas D and trimming were derived from the DNA. The sample records 150,000 to 200,000 clones, about nine tenths of which are singletons. The top ten constitute about 7% of the sample.

About this clone: This receptor's antigen is unknown. No base-level quality is on record; no much larger clone is a single base apart.

Sequencing was performed on peripheral blood. This clonotype was obtained from a man aged 40-50 years with acute or convalescent COVID-19.

The DNA is as follows: TGCAGCGTTGAATCCGGGGGGCGGGTCACAGATACGCAGTATTTT. This gives the protein CSVESGGRVTDTQYF. The chain is encoded by TRBV29-1 joined to TRBJ2-3, and TRBD2 may be the D gene, going by 7 matching bases. CDR3 length: 15 amino acids, cysteine to phenylalanine. Left in the record is the CDR3 DNA by itself, 45 bases read in frame from the first base. V is clipped by 2 bases and J by 2 bases, and the sequence between their germline boundaries is 14 bases long. Taken from the germline V gene, the CDR1 and CDR2 loops are SQVTM and ANQGSEA.